Listed here are 20 T cell receptor beta chains from one sample, sequenced in a study of blood T cell repertoires in COVID-19. Measured with immunoSEQ multiplex PCR; TCRdb has only the in-frame clones, and not every one. The sample contains approximately 190,000 clones, 70% to 90% of which appear only once. Sequenced input: peripheral blood. The receptor source for this set is a woman aged 70 to 79 with active or convalescent COVID-19.

This rearrangement joins TRBV18 to TRBJ2-4, with D maybe TRBD1 (5 bases). The CDR3 has 14 residues. V lost 2 bases to trimming and J lost 2 bases, with 7 bases between them. Germline values: CDR1 KGHSH, CDR2 LQKENI. CDR3 coding DNA: TGTGCCAGCTCACCAAGACAGCCCAAAAACATTCAGTACTTC. Protein product: CASSPRQPKNIQYF.

This clone was counted between two and nine times. The rearrangement joins TRBV2 to TRBJ1-2; D is unresolved. Germline V gives CDR1 SNHLY, CDR2 FYNNEI. V was pared by 2 bases and J by 0 bases, with 7 bases between. The CDR3 is made up of 14 amino acids. CDR3 bases: TGTGCCAGCAGTGAATTCGGGTCTAACTATGGCTACACCTTC. Translation gives CASSEFGSNYGYTF.

The chain links TRBV7-9 to TRBJ2-7; no clear D. The ends were cut back, 2 bases at V and 0 bases at J, with 20 bases in the middle. The CDR3 loop spans 18 amino acids. The germline V gene encodes CDR1 SEHNR and CDR2 FQNEAQ (reference sequence). The CDR3 nucleotides are TGTGCCAGCAGCTTAAGCAGCCTGACACATCCTCGCTCCTACGAGCAGTACTTC. Its translation: CASSLSSLTHPRSYEQYF.

The V and J genes are TRBV19 and TRBJ2-7, with 7 positions matching TRBD1. CDR3 length: 13 amino acids. The V segment lost 4 bases and the J segment 3 bases; nucleotides outside the gene matches: 3. Looked up from germline, CDR1 is LNHDA and CDR2 is SQIVND (reference sequence). The CDR3 DNA reads TGTGCCAGTAGTAACGGACAGGTCTACGAGCAGTACTTC. It codes for CASSNGQVYEQYF.

The chain employs TRBV11-3 and TRBJ2-2, with D perhaps matching TRBD2 (6 bases). V gave up 4 bases and J gave up 4 bases, with 13 bases separating them. CDR3 length: 15 amino acids. Germline assignment: CDR1 SGHNT and CDR2 YENEEA. The CDR3 loop is CASSSPGLGTGELFF. The CDR3 coding sequence is TGTGCCAGCAGCTCGCCGGGACTCGGCACCGGGGAGCTGTTTTTT.

The chain is built from TRBV3-1 (or the pseudogene TRBV3-2) and TRBJ2-7; the D gene is possibly TRBD1 (5 bases). CDR1 LGHDT and CDR2 YNNKEL come from the germline V gene (reference sequence). The CDR3 has 14 amino acids. With 4 bases removed from V and 0 bases from J, the gap between germline ends came to 10 bases. The CDR3, as DNA: TGTGCCAGCAGCCTTCGACAGAGCTCCTACGAGCAGTACTTC. This gives the protein CASSLRQSSYEQYF.

V and J are TRBV6-2 or TRBV6-3 and TRBJ1-2, with TRBD1 as a possible D gene (6 bases). The germline V and J ends were trimmed by 0 bases and 5 bases, with 10 bases remaining between them. Germline V lookup: CDR1 MNHEY, CDR2 SVGEGT. The CDR3 is made up of 14 amino acids. The CDR3 reads CASSYSGQGYGYTF. The DNA for the CDR3 is TGTGCCAGCAGTTACTCGGGGCAGGGGTATGGCTACACCTTC.

This chain uses TRBV7-9 with TRBJ2-1; possibly TRBD2 for D (6 bases). Germline V lookup: CDR1 SEHNR, CDR2 FQNEAQ (reference sequence). V dropped 1 base and J dropped 6 bases, with 13 bases sitting between them. The CDR3 extends over 15 amino acids. The CDR3 DNA sequence: TGTGCCAGCAGCTTAGAGGGCGGCGGGGTCAATGAGCAGTTCTTC. It specifies CASSLEGGGVNEQFF.

The table lists this clone with a count of one. CDR3 in amino acids: CASSQGSGTGGIGAFF. CDR3 nucleotide sequence: TGTGCCAGCAGCCAAGGCTCCGGGACAGGGGGAATTGGAGCTTTCTTT. The gene calls are TRBV4-2 and TRBJ1-1, with 11 bases identical to TRBD1. The ends lost 1 base at V and 10 bases at J; junction bases unmatched: 11. The V gene's germline CDR1 is LGHNA and CDR2 YNFKEQ. The CDR3 covers 16 residues.

The chain has TRBV9 and TRBJ2-2; 16 positions agree with TRBD2. CDR1 SGDLS and CDR2 YYNGEE come from the germline V gene. Losses at the gene ends were 0 bases for V and 5 bases for J; bases not matched to a gene: 10. The CDR3 loop spans 20 amino acids. As DNA, the CDR3 is TGTGCCAGCAGCGTAGCTGCAGGGACTAGCGGGAGGGCGAGAACCGGGGAGCTGTTTTTT. Translation: CASSVAAGTSGRARTGELFF.

The chain is built from TRBV28 and TRBJ2-5; 10 bases are a match to TRBD2. This CDR3 has 17 residues. Germline lookup yields CDR1 MDHEN and CDR2 SYDVKM. The ends lost 5 bases at V and 8 bases at J; junction bases unmatched: 17. This CDR3 is CASSQRLGTSAKRTQYF. In DNA, the CDR3 is TGTGCCAGCAGTCAACGGCTTGGGACTAGCGCTAAGAGAACCCAGTACTTC.

The chain employs TRBV4-1 and TRBJ1-2; 8 bases align to TRBD1. Germline CDR1 reads MGHRA; CDR2 reads YSYEKL. Trimming removed 2 bases from V and 4 bases from J; junction bases left unmatched: 6. The CDR3 covers 15 residues. The CDR3: CASSQLDRGTYGYTF. CDR3 bases: TGCGCCAGCAGCCAACTCGACAGGGGAACCTATGGCTACACCTTC.

This clone showed up just a few times. J is TRBJ2-3 and V is TRBV4-1; 7 positions match TRBD2. Germline CDR1 reads MGHRA; CDR2 reads YSYEKL. The CDR3 spans 17 residues. The V gene end was trimmed by 0 bases and the J gene end by 6 bases; junction bases not matched to a gene: 12. CDR3 sequence reads: CASSQDGSSGNLDTQYF. The CDR3 nucleotides are TGCGCCAGCAGCCAAGATGGGTCTAGCGGCAACCTCGATACGCAGTATTTT.

The chain employs TRBV7-2 and TRBJ1-4; D unresolved. Germline-derived CDR1 and CDR2 are SGHTA and FQGNSA. V gave up 5 bases and J gave up 10 bases, with 14 bases separating them. The CDR3 runs 13 residues. The CDR3 nucleotides are TGTGCCAGCAGCCCCCAAGCATATGGAAAACTGTTTTTT. This encodes CASSPQAYGKLFF.

The V and J genes are TRBV5-6 and TRBJ1-1, with TRBD1 matching over 8 bases. Germline values: CDR1 SGHDT, CDR2 YYEEEE. The CDR3 covers 13 residues. V trimming: 1 base; J trimming: 7 bases; junction bases outside the gene matches: 3. The CDR3 region has the DNA TGTGCCAGCAGCTTGAGGACAGGGCTTGAAGCTTTCTTT. Translating gives CASSLRTGLEAFF.

The chain uses TRBV19 and TRBJ2-7, with a tentative D call TRBD1 (6 bases). CDR3 length: 14 residues. V gave up 4 bases and J gave up 4 bases, with 14 bases separating them. CDR1 is LNHDA, CDR2 SQIVND, per germline (reference sequence). CDR3 region: CASSKGQINYEQYF. The DNA of the CDR3 is TGTGCCAGTAGTAAAGGACAGATCAATTACGAGCAGTACTTC. The whole variable domain, remainder taken from reference TRBV19 and TRBJ2-7, is DGGITQSPKYLFRKEGQNVTLSCEQNLNHDAMYWYRQDPGQGLRLIYYSQIVNDFQKGDIAEGYSVSREKKESFPLTVTSAQKNPTAFYLCASSKGQINYEQYFGPGTRLTVT.

The V gene is TRBV11-1, the J gene TRBJ1-1, with 7 bases lining up with TRBD1. Germline-derived CDR1 and CDR2 are SGHAT and FQDESV (reference sequence). The CDR3 is 16 residues long. Germline trimming cut 2 bases from V and 2 bases from J; bases unmatched to any gene: 8. Here the CDR3 reads CASSLRRGTFNTEAFF. CDR3 nucleotide sequence: TGTGCCAGCAGCTTACGCAGGGGGACTTTCAACACTGAAGCTTTCTTT.

The gene calls are TRBV5-4 and TRBJ2-5, with 7 positions matching TRBD2. The CDR3 is 17 amino acids. Trimming at V came to 3 bases and at J to 1 base, leaving 12 bases not matched to a gene. Germline-derived CDR1 and CDR2 are SGHNT and YYREEE (reference sequence). CDR3 in amino acids: CASSSYGTAGFQETQYF. The CDR3 DNA is TGTGCCAGCAGCTCCTATGGTACAGCGGGATTCCAAGAGACCCAGTACTTC.

The DNA for the CDR3 is TGTGCCAGCAGTGACAGGGTCCGTTTCTCTGGGGCCAACGTCCTGACTTTC. It encodes CASSDRVRFSGANVLTF. This chain links TRBV6-1 with TRBJ2-6, with D perhaps matching TRBD1 (5 bases). V was trimmed by 3 bases and J by 0 bases, leaving 12 bases between them. The CDR3 length is 17 residues. Germline V gives CDR1 MNHNS, CDR2 SASEGT.

The chain recombines TRBV5-1 with TRBJ1-2, with 12 bases that match TRBD1. Germline CDR1 is SGHRS and CDR2 is YFSETQ. This CDR3 has 14 residues. Germline trimming cut 4 bases from V and 6 bases from J; bases unmatched to any gene: 4. The chain's CDR3 is CASSTGQGADGYTF. The CDR3 bases are TGCGCCAGCAGCACGGGACAGGGGGCGGATGGCTACACCTTC.